This TCR beta chain was identified in a study of vaccination effects on CD4 cells after COVID-19. Study at large: Post-vaccine specimens were collected at a median of 72 days following the second dose.

Once cultured for approximately ten days, the cells underwent separation to obtain CD4+ T cells. Of the BNT162b2 and mRNA-1273 vaccines, participants received two doses of one or the other. Clones were sequenced by immunoSEQ multiplex PCR, and TCRdb holds only the in-frame ones, with some missing. This table has tens of thousands of clones, about 74% appearing once. As to this clone: Antigen specificity is unknown.

This CDR3 has 13 residues. Trimming removed 8 bases from V and 4 bases from J; junction bases left unmatched: 5. Germline V gives CDR1 LNHNV, CDR2 YYDKDF (reference sequence). Findings of the study overall: Clones that were induced by infection or by vaccine showed marked contraction late after vaccination.

This receptor was obtained from a human donor who received a COVID-19 vaccine. The chain uses TRBV15 and TRBJ1-2; 9 bases map to TRBD1. The sample in question was CD4+ T cells from PBMCs cultured without peptide, obtained after COVID-19 vaccination. The CDR3 is CATWTGVGYGYTF. CDR3 nucleotides: TGTGCCACCTGGACAGGGGTAGGCTATGGCTACACCTTC.